This TCR beta chain was sequenced for a study of OX40 agonist ivuxolimab in advanced cancers. Across the whole study: Ivuxolimab, an antibody that agonizes OX40 (CD134), was administered to the patients. Patients achieving partial responses numbered three: one hepatocellular carcinoma case and two cutaneous melanoma cases. Study observations and caveats: No antigen was identified for the clonally expanded peripheral T cells.

Unmatched junction bases numbered 6, after V lost 4 bases and J lost 8 bases. Germline V CDR1 and CDR2: WNHNN, SYGVQD (reference sequence). The CDR3 is 14 amino acids. TCRdb keeps only in-frame clones here, not all; method: immunoSEQ multiplex PCR. Of tens of thousands of clones listed, about nine tenths are singletons. This clone was recorded once. What it binds is not known. Material: CD4+ or CD8+ T cells sorted from blood, obtained in a trial of the OX40 agonist ivuxolimab. The source is an adult with an advanced solid tumor such as melanoma, head and neck, liver or kidney cancer. The chain combines TRBV10-1 with TRBJ2-1; TRBD2 matches 9 bases. Here the CDR3 DNA reads TGCGCCAGCAGTGCGGCGGGAGGGCCTGATGAGCAGTTCTTC. Protein product: CASSAAGGPDEQFF.